A single sample gave rise to the 14 T cell receptor beta chains below, sequenced in a study of technical replicates of blood from several donors. Libraries were prepared by immunoSEQ multiplex PCR; TCRdb keeps only in-frame clonotypes and omits some of them. The table records about 100,000 clones, 94% of them present only once. Sequencing was performed on T cells isolated from PBMCs. These receptors came from a human donor in good health.

This chain connects TRBV2 to TRBJ2-7, with 11 bases fitting TRBD2. The J segment lost 2 bases and the V segment lost 3 bases, leaving 12 bases of the junction unmatched. Germline assignment: CDR1 SNHLY and CDR2 FYNNEI. The CDR3 has 18 residues. CDR3 coding DNA: TGTGCCAGCAGTGAGATACTAGGGACTAGCGGAACCCCCTACGAGCAGTACTTC. It codes for CASSEILGTSGTPYEQYF. Filled out from reference TRBV2 and TRBJ2-7, the complete variable domain reads EPEVTQTPSHQVTQMGQEVILRCVPISNHLYFYWYRQILGQKVEFLVSFYNNEISEKSEIFDDQFSVERPDGSNFTLKIRSTKLEDSAMYFCASSEILGTSGTPYEQYFGPGTRLTVT.

This clone has just one count. This chain links TRBV5-4 with TRBJ2-1; 10 nucleotides align to TRBD2. V gave up 4 bases and J gave up 6 bases; unmatched junction bases: 4. The CDR3 is 14 amino acids. Germline loops: CDR1 SGHNT, CDR2 YYREEE (reference sequence). The CDR3 bases are TGTGCCAGCAGCATGGGACTAGCGAGCAATGAGCAGTTCTTC. Amino acids: CASSMGLASNEQFF.

This clone has just a few counts. The chain carries TRBV29-1 and TRBJ2-1; the match to TRBD1 covers 9 bases. This CDR3 is built from 12 residues. Trimming at V came to 6 bases and at J to 9 bases, leaving 6 bases not matched to a gene. The germline V gene encodes CDR1 SQVTM and CDR2 ANQGSEA. The CDR3 loop reads CSVSGQGGEQFF. CDR3 DNA sequence: TGCAGCGTATCGGGACAGGGAGGTGAGCAGTTCTTC.

This sequence joins TRBV16 and TRBJ2-7; maybe TRBD1 (6 bases). With 2 bases removed from V and 2 bases from J, the gap between germline ends came to 10 bases. This CDR3 is built from 14 residues. CDR1 and CDR2 (germline): KGHSY, FQNENV. The CDR3 loop reads CASSQEQGTYEQYF. In DNA form, the CDR3 reads TGTGCCAGCAGCCAAGAACAGGGCACCTACGAGCAGTACTTC.

The rearrangement links TRBV30 to TRBJ1-5, with D hard to call. Germline-derived CDR1 and CDR2 are GTSNPN and SVGIG (reference sequence). This CDR3 is 14 amino acids long. V was clipped by 0 bases and J by 5 bases, with 11 bases between them. This chain's CDR3 is CAWSVFTTDQPQHF. CDR3 sequence (DNA): TGTGCCTGGAGTGTTTTTACAACCGATCAGCCCCAGCATTTT.

This clone has only one observation. The chain recombines TRBV7-8 with TRBJ2-1; 7 positions agree with TRBD1. CDR3 length: 19 amino acids. Germline CDR1 SGHVS, CDR2 FQNEAQ. The J segment lost 6 bases and the V segment lost 4 bases, leaving 21 bases of the junction unmatched. CDR3 nucleotide sequence: TGTGCCAGCAGCTACCGGCTTGGGGGTTCAGGGGGAACGGTCAATGAGCAGTTCTTC. Its protein product is CASSYRLGGSGGTVNEQFF.

This chain links TRBV28 with TRBJ2-7; TRBD2 might be the D (6 bases). Germline CDR1 and CDR2: MDHEN and SYDVKM. The CDR3 runs to 13 residues. V dropped 8 bases and J dropped 5 bases, with 16 bases sitting between them. CDR3 in DNA: TGTGCCAGCGTTTTCGGGACTTCTGACGAGCAGTACTTC. Amino acid sequence: CASVFGTSDEQYF.

This rearrangement joins TRBV9 to TRBJ2-5, with D possibly being TRBD2 (6 bases). Germline CDR1 SGDLS, CDR2 YYNGEE. Trimming took 2 bases from V and 5 from J, leaving 19 bases between them. The CDR3 spans 16 residues. CDR3 residues: CASSVHRGSGAETQYF. In nucleotides, the CDR3 is TGTGCCAGCAGCGTTCATAGGGGTTCGGGAGCGGAGACCCAGTACTTC.

This chain joins TRBV4-1 and TRBJ2-1, with 8 positions matching TRBD1. The length of the CDR3 is 16 residues. Germline loops: CDR1 MGHRA, CDR2 YSYEKL. After removal of 4 bases from V and 0 bases from J, the junction contained 5 bases not matched to a gene. CDR3 nucleotide sequence: TGCGCCAGCAGCCCGGGACAGGCGAGCTCCTACAATGAGCAGTTCTTC. Translating it yields CASSPGQASSYNEQFF.

The rearrangement links TRBV4-1 to TRBJ2-6, with unresolved D. Germline CDR1 and CDR2: MGHRA and YSYEKL. V gave up 8 bases and J gave up 2 bases, with 22 bases separating them. The CDR3 sequence is 18 residues long. This CDR3 reads CASSTILRGKAGANVLTF. CDR3 in DNA: TGCGCCAGCTCCACAATCCTACGAGGCAAAGCTGGGGCCAACGTCCTGACTTTC.

This chain links TRBV29-1 with TRBJ2-5; TRBD2 matches 10 bases. CDR3 length: 14 amino acids. Trimming took 4 bases from V and 1 from J; bases not matched to a gene: 3. Germline-derived CDR1 and CDR2 are SQVTM and ANQGSEA. CDR3 sequence reads: CSVGIAGGQETQYF. The CDR3 DNA sequence: TGCAGCGTTGGAATAGCGGGGGGCCAAGAGACCCAGTACTTC. The full variable domain, completed using reference TRBV29-1 and TRBJ2-5, is SAVISQKPSRDICQRGTSLTIQCQVDSQVTMMFWYRQQPGQSLTLIATANQGSEATYESGFVIDKFPISRPNLTFSTLTVSNMSPEDSSIYLCSVGIAGGQETQYFGPGTRLLVL.

V and J are TRBV7-2 and TRBJ2-1; possibly TRBD1 for D (5 bases). V was pared by 2 bases and J by 6 bases, with 11 bases between. In germline, CDR1 is SGHTA, CDR2 FQGNSA. This CDR3 region has 14 residues. The CDR3 loop is CASSLSRVGNEQFF. In DNA form, the CDR3 reads TGTGCCAGCAGCTTATCCAGGGTCGGCAATGAGCAGTTCTTC.

The genes are TRBV5-1 and TRBJ2-1; D is possibly TRBD1 (5 bases). The CDR3 contains 13 residues. Germline CDR1 SGHRS, CDR2 YFSETQ. V was cut by 1 base and J by 12 bases, with 14 bases left in between. In nucleotides, the CDR3 is TGCGCCAGCAGCTTGCCCACCCAGGGAATGCAGTTCTTC. Residues: CASSLPTQGMQFF.

The chain links TRBV5-1 to TRBJ2-1, with 15 bases identical to TRBD2. J lost 5 bases, V lost 7 bases, and 13 bases had no gene match. Germline CDR1 SGHRS, CDR2 YFSETQ. CDR3 length: 18 amino acids. The CDR3 sequence is CASELRTSGGVINNEQFF. The CDR3 nucleotides read TGCGCCAGCGAACTAAGGACTAGCGGGGGGGTAATTAACAATGAGCAGTTCTTC. Full variable domain (remainder filled in from reference TRBV5-1 and TRBJ2-1): KAGVTQTPRYLIKTRGQQVTLSCSPISGHRSVSWYQQTPGQGLQFLFEYFSETQRNKGNFPGRFSGRQFSNSRSEMNVSTLELGDSALYLCASELRTSGGVINNEQFFGPGTRLTVL.